This TCR beta chain stems from a study of T-cell reconstitution after alpha-beta-depleted transplantation in children. Whole-study results and caveats: Among T cells one year after transplant, newly produced cells accounted for most counts and diversity. Several hundred expanded graft clones reportedly supplied alpha-beta T cells about two months after transplant.

This CDR3 is 17 amino acids long. CDR1 is MNHNS and CDR2 is SASEGT in the germline V gene. V was cut by 5 bases and J by 0 bases, with 19 bases left in between. Construction of the TCRbeta library involved unique molecular identifiers. TCRdb reprocessed the PCR reads via MiXCR and lists one record per CDR3 protein. The sample yields under 75,000 distinct CDR3 sequences, roughly 10% seen once. This clonotype was seen at least ten times. Its target is unknown. The sample was PBMCs, taken before TCRalphabeta/CD19-depleted stem cell transplant. The rearrangement links TRBV6-1 to TRBJ2-5, with D perhaps assigned TRBD1 or TRBD2 (5 bases each). This clonotype was sampled from a boy younger than 18 with acute myeloid leukemia, due to receive a stem cell transplant. The CDR3 DNA reads TGTGCCAGCAGTCCTCTCAAGGGGAGAGTGTACCAAGAGACCCAGTACTTC. Amino acid sequence: CASSPLKGRVYQETQYF.